This T cell receptor (beta chain) was observed in a study of T cell responses to AZD1222 COVID-19 vaccine. Study as a whole: Pooling was applied to second doses at about 4 or about 12 weeks. The study's findings and limits: A mostly white British donor set with more females was recruited, and clonal diversity was possibly underestimated. All repertoire sampling was performed exclusively after the peak T cell response.

Sequencing was performed with immunoSEQ multiplex PCR; in TCRdb, only in-frame clones are kept and a portion is missing. This sample has about 140,000 clones; about 91% occur once, and the top ten carry around 5%. A remark on this clone: Its antigen is undetermined.

The trim removed 2 bases at V and 2 bases at J, leaving 2 bases unmatched. This CDR3 has 15 residues. Germline V gene lookup returns CDR1 LGHDT and CDR2 YNNKEL (reference sequence). This sequence was found in an adult in good health. V usage is TRBV3-1 (or the pseudogene TRBV3-2) and J usage is TRBJ2-3; TRBD2 matches at 9 bases. The sequences come from peripheral blood, collected on day 0 of AZD1222 vaccination. CDR3 loop: CASSQLAGPTDTQYF. The CDR3 DNA sequence: TGTGCCAGCAGCCAACTAGCGGGACCCACAGATACGCAGTATTTT.